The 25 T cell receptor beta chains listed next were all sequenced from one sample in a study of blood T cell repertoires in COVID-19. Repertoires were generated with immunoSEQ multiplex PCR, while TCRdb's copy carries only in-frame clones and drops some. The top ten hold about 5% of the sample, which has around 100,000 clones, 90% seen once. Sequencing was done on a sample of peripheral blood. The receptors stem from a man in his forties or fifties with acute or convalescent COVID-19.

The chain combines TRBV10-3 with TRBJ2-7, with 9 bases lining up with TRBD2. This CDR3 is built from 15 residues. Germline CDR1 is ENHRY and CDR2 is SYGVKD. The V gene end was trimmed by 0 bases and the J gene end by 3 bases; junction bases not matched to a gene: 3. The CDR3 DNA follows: TGTGCCATCAGTGAGTCGGCTAGCGGGGTCTACGAGCAGTACTTC. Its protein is CAISESASGVYEQYF.

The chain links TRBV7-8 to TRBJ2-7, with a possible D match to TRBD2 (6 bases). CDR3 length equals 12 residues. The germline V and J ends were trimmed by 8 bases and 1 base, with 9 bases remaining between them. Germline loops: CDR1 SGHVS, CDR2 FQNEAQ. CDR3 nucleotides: TGTGCCAGCGGGACTTATTCCTACGAGCAGTACTTC. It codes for CASGTYSYEQYF.

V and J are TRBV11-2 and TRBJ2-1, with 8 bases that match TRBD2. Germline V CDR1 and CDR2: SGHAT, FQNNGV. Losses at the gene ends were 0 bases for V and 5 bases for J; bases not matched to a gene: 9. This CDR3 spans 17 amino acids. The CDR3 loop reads CASSLEVAGSEHNEQFF. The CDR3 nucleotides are TGTGCCAGCAGCTTAGAAGTAGCGGGAAGCGAACACAATGAGCAGTTCTTC. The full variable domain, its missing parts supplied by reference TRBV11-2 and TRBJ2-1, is EAGVAQSPRYKIIEKRQSVAFWCNPISGHATLYWYQQILGQGPKLLIQFQNNGVVDDSQLPKDRFSAERLKGVDSTLKIQPAKLEDSAVYLCASSLEVAGSEHNEQFFGPGTRLTVL.

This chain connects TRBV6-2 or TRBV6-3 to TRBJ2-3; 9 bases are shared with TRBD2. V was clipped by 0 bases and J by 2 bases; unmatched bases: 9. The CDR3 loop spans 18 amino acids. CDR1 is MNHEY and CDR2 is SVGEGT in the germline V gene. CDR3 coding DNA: TGTGCCAGCAGTTACTCGACTAGGCTAGCGGGATTCACAGATACGCAGTATTTT. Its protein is CASSYSTRLAGFTDTQYF.

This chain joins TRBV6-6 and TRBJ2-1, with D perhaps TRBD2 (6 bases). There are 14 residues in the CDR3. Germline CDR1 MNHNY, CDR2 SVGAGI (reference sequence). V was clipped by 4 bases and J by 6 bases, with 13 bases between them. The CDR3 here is CASSLGTGVNEQFF. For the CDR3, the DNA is TGTGCCAGCAGTTTGGGGACTGGTGTCAATGAGCAGTTCTTC.

The CDR3 DNA is TGCATCCATAGCGGGAGAACCAACACCGGGGAGCTGTTTTTT. Residues: CIHSGRTNTGELFF. V gene TRBV29-1 combines with J gene TRBJ2-2; 9 bases are a match to TRBD2. This CDR3 contains 14 residues. Per the germline V gene, CDR1 is SQVTM and CDR2 is ANQGSEA.

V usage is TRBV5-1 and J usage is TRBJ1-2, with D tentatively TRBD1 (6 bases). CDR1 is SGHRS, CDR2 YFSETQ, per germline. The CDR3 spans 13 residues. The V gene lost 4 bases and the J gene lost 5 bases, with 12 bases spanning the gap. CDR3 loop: CASSPDRDYGYTF. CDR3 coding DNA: TGCGCCAGCAGCCCGGACAGAGATTATGGCTACACCTTC.

CDR3 sequence reads: CASSWTSGFVGLNEQFF. CDR3 nucleotide sequence: TGTGCCAGCAGCTGGACTAGCGGGTTTGTTGGGCTTAATGAGCAGTTCTTC. The chain combines TRBV14 with TRBJ2-1; 11 nucleotides align to TRBD2. CDR3 length: 17 residues. Germline-derived CDR1 and CDR2 are SGHDN and FVKESK. The V segment lost 5 bases and the J segment 7 bases; nucleotides outside the gene matches: 13.

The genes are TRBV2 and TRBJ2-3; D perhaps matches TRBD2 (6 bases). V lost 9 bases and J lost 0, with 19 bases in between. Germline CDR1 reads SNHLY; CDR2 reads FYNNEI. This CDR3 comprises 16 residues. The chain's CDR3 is CAREGRGVSSTDTQYF. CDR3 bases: TGTGCCAGGGAGGGGAGAGGGGTTTCTAGCACAGATACGCAGTATTTT.

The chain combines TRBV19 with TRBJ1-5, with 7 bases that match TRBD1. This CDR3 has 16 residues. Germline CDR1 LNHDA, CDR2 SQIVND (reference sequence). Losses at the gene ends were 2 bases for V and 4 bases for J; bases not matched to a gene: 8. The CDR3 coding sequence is TGTGCCAGTAGTATATCAGGGGGTCTTGCGAATCAGCCCCAGCATTTT. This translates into CASSISGGLANQPQHF.

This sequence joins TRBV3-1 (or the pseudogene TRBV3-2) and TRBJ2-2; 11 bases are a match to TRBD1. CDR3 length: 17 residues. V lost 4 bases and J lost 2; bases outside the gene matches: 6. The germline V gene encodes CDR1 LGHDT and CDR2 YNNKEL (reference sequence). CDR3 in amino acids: CASSREGQGANTGELFF. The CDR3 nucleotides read TGTGCCAGCAGCCGGGAAGGACAGGGGGCCAACACCGGGGAGCTGTTTTTT.

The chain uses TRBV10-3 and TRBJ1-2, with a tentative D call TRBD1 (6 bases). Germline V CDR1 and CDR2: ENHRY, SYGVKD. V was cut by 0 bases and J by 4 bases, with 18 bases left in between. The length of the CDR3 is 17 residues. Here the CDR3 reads CAISESLRAGASYGYTF. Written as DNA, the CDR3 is TGTGCCATCAGTGAGTCCTTAAGGGCAGGGGCCAGCTATGGCTACACCTTC.

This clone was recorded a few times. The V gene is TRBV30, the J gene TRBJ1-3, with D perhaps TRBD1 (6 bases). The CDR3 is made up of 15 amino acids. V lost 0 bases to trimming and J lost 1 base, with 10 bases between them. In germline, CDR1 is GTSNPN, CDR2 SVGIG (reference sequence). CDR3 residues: CAWSVGQGSGNTIYF. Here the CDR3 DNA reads TGTGCCTGGAGTGTCGGGCAGGGGTCTGGAAACACCATATATTTT.

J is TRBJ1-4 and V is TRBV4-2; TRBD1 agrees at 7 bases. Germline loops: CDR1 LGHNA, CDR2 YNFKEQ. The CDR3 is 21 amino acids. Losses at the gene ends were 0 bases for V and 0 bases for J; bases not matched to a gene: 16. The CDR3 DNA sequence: TGTGCCAGCAGCCAAGATGCCCTTAGTGGGGGACAGCTTTCAACTAATGAAAAACTGTTTTTT. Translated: CASSQDALSGGQLSTNEKLFF.

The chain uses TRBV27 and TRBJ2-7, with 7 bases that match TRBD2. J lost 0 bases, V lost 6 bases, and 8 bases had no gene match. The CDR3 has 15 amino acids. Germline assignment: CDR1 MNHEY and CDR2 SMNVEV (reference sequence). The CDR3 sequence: CASRTRERGSYEQYF. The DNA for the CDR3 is TGTGCCAGCAGGACCCGTGAGCGGGGCTCCTACGAGCAGTACTTC.

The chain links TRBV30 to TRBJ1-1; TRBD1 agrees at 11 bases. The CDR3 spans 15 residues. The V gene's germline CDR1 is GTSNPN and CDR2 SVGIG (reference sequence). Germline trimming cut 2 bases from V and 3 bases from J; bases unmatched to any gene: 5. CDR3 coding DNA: TGTGCCTGGAGTTACCGGGACAGGGGGTACACTGAAGCTTTCTTT. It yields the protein CAWSYRDRGYTEAFF.

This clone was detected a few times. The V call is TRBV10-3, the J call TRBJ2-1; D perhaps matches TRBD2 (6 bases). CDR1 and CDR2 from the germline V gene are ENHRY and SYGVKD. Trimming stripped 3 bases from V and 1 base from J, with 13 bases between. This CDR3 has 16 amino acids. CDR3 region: CAISEAGTGSYNEQFF. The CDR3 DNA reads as TGTGCCATCAGTGAAGCCGGGACTGGGTCCTACAATGAGCAGTTCTTC.

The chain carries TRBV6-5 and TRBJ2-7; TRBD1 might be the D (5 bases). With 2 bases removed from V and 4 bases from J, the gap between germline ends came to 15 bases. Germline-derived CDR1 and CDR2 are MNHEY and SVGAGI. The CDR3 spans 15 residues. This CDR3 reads CASSYGDSAQYEQYF. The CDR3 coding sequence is TGTGCCAGCAGTTACGGAGACAGTGCACAATACGAGCAGTACTTC.

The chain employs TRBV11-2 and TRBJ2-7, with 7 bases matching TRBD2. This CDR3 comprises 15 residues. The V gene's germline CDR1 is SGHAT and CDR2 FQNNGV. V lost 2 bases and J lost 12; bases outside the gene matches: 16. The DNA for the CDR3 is TGTGCCAGCAGCTTAATCGCGCAGGGAGGGCGCGGGATGTACTTC. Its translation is CASSLIAQGGRGMYF.

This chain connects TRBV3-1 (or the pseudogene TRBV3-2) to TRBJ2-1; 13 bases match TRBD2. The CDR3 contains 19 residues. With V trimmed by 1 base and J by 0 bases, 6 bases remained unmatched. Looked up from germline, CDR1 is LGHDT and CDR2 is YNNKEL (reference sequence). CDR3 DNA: TGTGCCAGCAGCCAAGGCTCCGGGACTAGCGGGACCTCCTACAATGAGCAGTTCTTC. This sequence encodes CASSQGSGTSGTSYNEQFF.

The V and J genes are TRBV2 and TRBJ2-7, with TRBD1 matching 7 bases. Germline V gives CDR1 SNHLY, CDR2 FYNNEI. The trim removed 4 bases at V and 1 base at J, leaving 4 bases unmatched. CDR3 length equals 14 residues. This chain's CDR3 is CASSAGTVSYEQYF. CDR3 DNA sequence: TGTGCCAGCAGTGCGGGGACAGTGTCCTACGAGCAGTACTTC. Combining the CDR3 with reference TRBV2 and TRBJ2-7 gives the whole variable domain EPEVTQTPSHQVTQMGQEVILRCVPISNHLYFYWYRQILGQKVEFLVSFYNNEISEKSEIFDDQFSVERPDGSNFTLKIRSTKLEDSAMYFCASSAGTVSYEQYFGPGTRLTVT.

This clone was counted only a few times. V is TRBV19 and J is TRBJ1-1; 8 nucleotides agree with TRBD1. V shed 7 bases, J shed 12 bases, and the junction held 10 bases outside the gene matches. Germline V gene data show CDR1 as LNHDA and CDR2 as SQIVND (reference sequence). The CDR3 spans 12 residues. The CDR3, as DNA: TGTGCCAGTACCACGGGACAGGTGGAGACTTTCTTT. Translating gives CASTTGQVETFF.

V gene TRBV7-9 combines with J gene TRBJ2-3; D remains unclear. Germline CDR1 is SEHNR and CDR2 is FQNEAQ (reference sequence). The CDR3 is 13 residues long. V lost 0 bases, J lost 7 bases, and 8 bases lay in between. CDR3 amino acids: CASSLAQSYTQYF. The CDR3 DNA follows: TGTGCCAGCAGCTTAGCACAGAGCTATACGCAGTATTTT.

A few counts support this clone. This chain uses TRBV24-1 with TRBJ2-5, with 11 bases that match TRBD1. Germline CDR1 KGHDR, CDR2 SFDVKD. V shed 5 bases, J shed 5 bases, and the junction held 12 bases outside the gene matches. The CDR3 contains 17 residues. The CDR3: CATSANLGTGGVETQYF. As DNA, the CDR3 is TGTGCCACCAGTGCCAATTTGGGGACAGGGGGAGTTGAGACCCAGTACTTC.

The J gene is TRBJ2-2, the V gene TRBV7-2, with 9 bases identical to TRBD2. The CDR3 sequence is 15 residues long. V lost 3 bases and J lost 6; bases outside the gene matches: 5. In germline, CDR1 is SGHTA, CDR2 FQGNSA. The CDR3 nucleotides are TGTGCCAGCAGCTTTTCTAGCGGGACGGCCGGGGAGCTGTTTTTT. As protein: CASSFSSGTAGELFF.